This T cell receptor beta chain was found in a study of cytomegalovirus exposure and HLA in healthy donors. A multiplex PCR was run with 60 Vbeta primers and 13 Jbeta primers. This table comes from immunoSEQ multiplex PCR, and its TCRdb copy is limited to in-frame clones, with some not included. Recorded for this sample: 70,000 to 90,000 clones. In germline, CDR1 is SGHRS, CDR2 YFSETQ. CDR3 size: 13 residues. Trimming took off 5 bases at V and 4 bases at J, with 12 bases between the two ends. Sequencing used PBMCs. The chain recombines TRBV5-1 with TRBJ1-1; no reliable D call. The sequence was obtained from a man younger than 30 in good health and CMV-seropositive. The CDR3 spells CASRLDLTTEAFF. The CDR3 region has the DNA TGCGCCAGCAGACTGGACTTGACCACTGAAGCTTTCTTT.